One sample yielded the 9 T cell receptor beta chains listed below, sequenced in a study of blood T cell repertoires in COVID-19. Assay: immunoSEQ multiplex PCR; the TCRdb copy retains only in-frame clones and omits some. This sample has approximately 160,000 clones; more than 85% occur once, and the top ten carry about 6.5%. The sample comprised PBMCs or T cells enriched from blood (not recorded which). Receptor source: a woman in her forties or fifties who had recovered from COVID-19.

This chain joins TRBV14 and TRBJ2-1, with TRBD2 as a possible D gene (5 bases). The CDR3 is 17 residues long. V lost 8 bases, J lost 0 bases, and 20 bases lay in between. Germline V gene lookup returns CDR1 SGHDN and CDR2 FVKESK. The CDR3 sequence: CASASRSSASSYNEQFF. Here the CDR3 DNA reads TGTGCCAGCGCCTCGAGGAGTAGCGCGAGCTCCTACAATGAGCAGTTCTTC.

V and J are TRBV7-9 and TRBJ1-6, with TRBD1 matching over 8 bases. The junction had 2 bases not matched to a gene; V was cut back by 3 bases and J by 1 base. Germline values: CDR1 SEHNR, CDR2 FQNEAQ (reference sequence). The CDR3 consists of 16 residues. For the CDR3, the DNA is TGTGCCAGCAGCTTTACAGGGGGATCCTATAATTCACCCCTCCACTTT. It encodes CASSFTGGSYNSPLHF.

The chain joins TRBV7-9 to TRBJ1-5, with 8 positions matching TRBD1. There are 15 residues in the CDR3. Trimming removed 1 base from V and 1 base from J; junction bases left unmatched: 0. From germline, CDR1 is SEHNR and CDR2 FQNEAQ (reference sequence). In DNA form, the CDR3 reads TGTGCCAGCAGCTTAGGGACAGGGAGCAATCAGCCCCAGCATTTT. Translating gives CASSLGTGSNQPQHF. The full variable domain, rest sourced from reference TRBV7-9 and TRBJ1-5, is DTGVSQNPRHKITKRGQNVTFRCDPISEHNRLYWYRQTLGQGPEFLTYFQNEAQLEKSRLLSDRFSAERPKGSFSTLEIQRTEQGDSAMYLCASSLGTGSNQPQHFGDGTRLSIL.

V usage is TRBV12-3 or TRBV12-4 and J usage is TRBJ1-2; TRBD1 aligns across 7 bases. Trimming cost V 6 bases and J 8 bases; bases outside gene matches: 6. The CDR3 loop spans 12 amino acids. This chain's CDR3 is CASSTGAGGYTF. DNA for the CDR3: TGTGCCAGCAGCACAGGGGCCGGCGGCTACACCTTC.

The chain carries TRBV6-5 and TRBJ2-2, with D possibly TRBD2 on 6 matching bases. Per germline, CDR1 MNHEY and CDR2 SVGAGI. V was pared by 3 bases and J by 4 bases, with 9 bases between. There are 14 residues in the CDR3. CDR3 region: CASSYGTPTGELFF. CDR3 DNA: TGTGCCAGCAGTTATGGGACTCCCACCGGGGAGCTGTTTTTT.

The rearrangement uses TRBV3-1 (or the pseudogene TRBV3-2) and TRBJ1-2, with 8 positions matching TRBD1. This CDR3 comprises 15 residues. Losses at the gene ends were 1 base for V and 4 bases for J; bases not matched to a gene: 5. CDR1 and CDR2 (germline): LGHDT, YNNKEL (reference sequence). CDR3 nucleotide sequence: TGTGCCAGCAGCCAAGGACAGGACAGGGTCTATGGCTACACCTTC. It yields the protein CASSQGQDRVYGYTF.

This clone was observed once. The CDR3 is CSVEGLAGGPGYNEQFF. The CDR3 bases are TGCAGCGTTGAAGGGCTAGCGGGAGGGCCAGGCTACAATGAGCAGTTCTTC. The J gene is TRBJ2-1, the V gene TRBV29-1, with 12 bases matching TRBD2. Looked up from germline, CDR1 is SQVTM and CDR2 is ANQGSEA. The CDR3 extends over 17 amino acids. V trimming: 1 base; J trimming: 3 bases; junction bases outside the gene matches: 7.

The chain links TRBV30 to TRBJ2-7; D is unresolved. Germline V gives CDR1 GTSNPN, CDR2 SVGIG (reference sequence). The CDR3 is 14 amino acids. V was pared by 4 bases and J by 2 bases, with 15 bases between. The CDR3 DNA reads as TGTGCCTGGACCCCACAGACCGGAACCTACGAGCAGTACTTC. Amino acids: CAWTPQTGTYEQYF. The whole variable domain, filled in from reference TRBV30 and TRBJ2-7, reads SQTIHQWPATLVQPVGSPLSLECTVEGTSNPNLYWYRQAAGRGLQLLFYSVGIGQISSEVPQNLSASRPQDRQFILSSKKLLLSDSGFYLCAWTPQTGTYEQYFGPGTRLTVT.

This clone has only one observation. The chain combines TRBV5-1 with TRBJ2-1; 7 nucleotides align to TRBD1. The CDR3 extends over 15 amino acids. V dropped 0 bases and J dropped 4; count of bases not matched to a gene: 4. CDR1 and CDR2 from the germline V gene are SGHRS and YFSETQ. This CDR3 is CASSLGGGFYNEQFF. CDR3 bases: TGCGCCAGCAGCTTGGGAGGGGGCTTTTACAATGAGCAGTTCTTC.